The 6 T cell receptor beta chains listed next were all sequenced from one sample in a study of cytomegalovirus exposure and HLA in healthy donors. PCR was performed using 60 Vbeta and 13 Jbeta primers. The protocol was immunoSEQ multiplex PCR, while the TCRdb copy is restricted to in-frame clones and leaves out a portion. This table has 150,000 to 200,000 clones, approximately 80% appearing once. The sequenced material came from PBMCs. The receptors here all came from a woman aged 40 to 55 in good health and CMV-seropositive.

This chain uses TRBV2 with TRBJ2-7; TRBD2 matches at 9 bases. Trimming at V came to 1 base and at J to 11 bases, leaving 9 bases not matched to a gene. The CDR3 has 14 amino acids. The germline V gene has CDR1 SNHLY and CDR2 FYNNEI. CDR3: CASSEGNSGGSKYF. For the CDR3, the DNA is TGTGCCAGCAGTGAAGGGAATAGCGGGGGTTCAAAGTACTTC.

This clone has a handful of counts. The genes are TRBV6-5 and TRBJ1-5, with TRBD1 matching 8 bases. The CDR3 covers 14 residues. V lost 4 bases and J lost 5; bases outside the gene matches: 4. Germline assignment: CDR1 MNHEY and CDR2 SVGAGI. The DNA of the CDR3 is TGTGCCAGCAGTTGGACAGGGTACGATCAGCCCCAGCATTTT. This sequence encodes CASSWTGYDQPQHF.

The gene calls are TRBV6-5 and TRBJ1-2, with D perhaps TRBD1 (6 bases). The germline V gene has CDR1 MNHEY and CDR2 SVGAGI. The CDR3 has 15 amino acids. With 0 bases removed from V and 4 bases from J, the gap between germline ends came to 12 bases. As DNA, the CDR3 is TGTGCCAGCAGTTACTCGGGGGCAGGGCGCTATGGCTACACCTTC. It encodes CASSYSGAGRYGYTF.

J is TRBJ1-6 and V is TRBV6-5; 7 bases map to TRBD1. The CDR3 has 16 amino acids. V trimming: 0 bases; J trimming: 7 bases; junction bases outside the gene matches: 6. Germline V gene data show CDR1 as MNHEY and CDR2 as SVGAGI. The DNA of the CDR3 is TGTGCCAGCAGTTACTCATCCGGGACAGTCAATTCACCCCTCCACTTT. This encodes CASSYSSGTVNSPLHF.

The chain recombines TRBV19 with TRBJ1-5; 8 nucleotides agree with TRBD1. The germline V gene encodes CDR1 LNHDA and CDR2 SQIVND (reference sequence). CDR3 size: 16 residues. V shed 5 bases and J 5 bases; nucleotides not matched to a gene: 11. CDR3 region: CASSGGDRFSYQPQHF. The DNA for the CDR3 is TGTGCCAGTAGTGGAGGGGACAGGTTCTCCTATCAGCCCCAGCATTTT.

The chain uses TRBV27 and TRBJ2-1, with TRBD1 matching over 9 bases. The CDR3 runs to 14 residues. V shed 8 bases, J shed 5 bases, and the junction held 7 bases outside the gene matches. Germline CDR1 is MNHEY and CDR2 is SMNVEV (reference sequence). CDR3 sequence reads: CASSSWTGDNEQFF. In DNA form, the CDR3 reads TGTGCCAGCTCCTCTTGGACAGGGGACAATGAGCAGTTCTTC.